These 25 T cell receptor beta chains were sequenced from one sample in a study of regulatory T cells in long-lasting Graves disease. Noted time point: persistent/refractory GD, antithyroid drugs over 5 years with positive TRAb. The TCR library used RNA extracted from PBMCs. iRepertoire HTBI primers and Arm-PCR of CDR3 regions built TCR beta libraries. TCRdb reprocessed the multiplex PCR reads via MiXCR and lists one record per CDR3 protein. The sample includes 450,000 or so distinct CDR3 sequences, under 25% of them seen just once. The material was peripheral blood mononuclear cells (PBMCs), obtained when the disease was refractory, from a patient treated with antithyroid drugs. Receptors were obtained from a female donor with Graves disease.

This clonotype was seen many times. The V gene is TRBV2, the J gene TRBJ2-4; 13 positions agree with TRBD2. CDR3 length: 19 residues. Germline loops: CDR1 SNHLY, CDR2 FYNNEI. V lost 1 base to trimming and J lost 0 bases; unmatched junction nucleotides: 6. The CDR3 here is CASSEGLAGGPGAKNIQYF. The DNA for the CDR3 is TGTGCCAGCAGTGAAGGACTAGCGGGGGGTCCAGGAGCCAAAAACATTCAGTACTTC. The full variable domain, rest sourced from reference TRBV2 and TRBJ2-4, is EPEVTQTPSHQVTQMGQEVILRCVPISNHLYFYWYRQILGQKVEFLVSFYNNEISEKSEIFDDQFSVERPDGSNFTLKIRSTKLEDSAMYFCASSEGLAGGPGAKNIQYFGAGTRLSVL.

This clonotype was observed at least ten times. The CDR3 protein is CASNGDGNEKLFF. In nucleotides, the CDR3 is TGTGCCAGCAACGGGGACGGGAATGAAAAACTGTTTTTT. The V call is TRBV5-5, the J call TRBJ1-4; TRBD1 is a possible D gene (5 bases). The germline V gene encodes CDR1 SGHKS and CDR2 YYEKEE (reference sequence). Trimming left V 6 bases short and J 5 bases short, with 11 bases between. The CDR3 extends over 13 amino acids. Filled out from reference TRBV5-5 and TRBJ1-4, the complete variable domain reads DAGVTQSPTHLIKTRGQQVTLRCSPISGHKSVSWYQQVLGQGPQFIFQYYEKEERGRGNFPDRFSARQFPNYSSELNVNALLLGDSALYLCASNGDGNEKLFFGSGTQLSVL.

In its sample, this clonotype was seen many times. The chain is built from TRBV28 and TRBJ1-6; 8 bases match TRBD1. This CDR3 spans 16 amino acids. The J segment lost 5 bases and the V segment lost 6 bases, leaving 9 bases of the junction unmatched. From germline, CDR1 is MDHEN and CDR2 SYDVKM. In nucleotides, the CDR3 is TGTGCCAGCAGATTTTCCGGGACAGGAGATAATTCACCCCTCCACTTT. Protein product: CASRFSGTGDNSPLHF.

The table lists this clonotype with many counts. The rearrangement links TRBV6-1 to TRBJ2-5; D is unresolved. The length of the CDR3 is 14 residues. V was shortened by 5 bases and J by 4 bases, with 14 bases between the two germline ends. Germline CDR1 MNHNS, CDR2 SASEGT. DNA for the CDR3: TGTGCCAGCAGTCTTTCGGGCGAGGTAGAGACCCAGTACTTC. Translated: CASSLSGEVETQYF.

The table lists this clonotype with many counts. The chain joins TRBV6-9 to TRBJ1-1, with D maybe TRBD1 (6 bases). The CDR3 contains 16 residues. The germline gives CDR1 MNHGY, CDR2 SVAAGI. V dropped 3 bases and J dropped 2 bases, with 16 bases sitting between them. The CDR3 DNA reads as TGTGCCAGCAGTTACAACCAGGGGACACTCAACACTGAAGCTTTCTTT. Its protein product is CASSYNQGTLNTEAFF.

This clonotype was seen at least ten times. The J gene is TRBJ2-5, the V gene TRBV11-2, with D possibly matching TRBD2 (5 bases). Germline V gene lookup returns CDR1 SGHAT and CDR2 FQNNGV. This CDR3 comprises 12 residues. V was clipped by 5 bases and J by 4 bases, with 8 bases between them. The CDR3 coding sequence is TGTGCCAGCAGCAGGGCGGGAGAGACCCAGTACTTC. Translated: CASSRAGETQYF.

This clonotype was seen many times. The genes are TRBV28 and TRBJ1-5; D unclear. The germline CDR1 and CDR2 sequences are MDHEN and SYDVKM. V lost 7 bases, J lost 2 bases, and 6 bases lay in between. The CDR3 extends over 12 amino acids. The DNA for the CDR3 is TGTGCCAGCAATAGCGGCAATCAGCCCCAGCATTTT. Amino acids: CASNSGNQPQHF.

Comment on this clonotype: The CDR3 does not close with the conserved phenylalanine or tryptophan, likely indicating a read error. This chain joins TRBV5-6 and TRBJ2-5; the match to TRBD2 covers 7 bases. V was clipped by 0 bases and J by 2 bases; unmatched bases: 1. The germline V gene encodes CDR1 SGHDT and CDR2 YYEEEE. This CDR3 has 14 amino acids. CDR3 sequence (DNA): TGTGCCAGCAGCTTGGCCGGGGGGCAAGAGACCCAGTACTCC. Its protein product is CASSLAGGQETQYS.

This clonotype was recorded many times. The chain joins TRBV20-1 to TRBJ2-5; 12 nucleotides match TRBD2. J was trimmed by 5 bases and V by 6 bases; bases with no gene match: 13. In germline, CDR1 is DFQATT, CDR2 SNEGSKA (reference sequence). This CDR3 region has 16 residues. CDR3 residues: CSAKGLAGGRWETQYF. The DNA of the CDR3 is TGCAGTGCAAAGGGGCTAGCGGGGGGGAGATGGGAGACCCAGTACTTC.

The table lists this clonotype with a few counts. V and J are TRBV15 and TRBJ2-7; 8 nucleotides agree with TRBD2. The CDR3 is 14 residues long. The junction had 6 bases not matched to a gene; V was cut back by 0 bases and J by 8 bases. In germline, CDR1 is LNHNV, CDR2 YYDKDF (reference sequence). The CDR3 coding sequence is TGTGCCACCAGCAGAGATGGGACTAGTCTTAAGCAGTACTTC. Its protein is CATSRDGTSLKQYF.

This clonotype has a count of ten or more. The chain uses TRBV12-3 or TRBV12-4 and TRBJ2-5, with a weak D call TRBD1 (8 bases). The V end was cut by 11 bases, the J end by 5 bases, with 21 bases between. This CDR3 has 14 amino acids. The chain's CDR3 is CASMAQGGKETQYF. CDR3 DNA: TGTGCCTCCATGGCACAGGGGGGGAAGGAGACCCAGTACTTC.

This clonotype turned up a few times. The gene calls are TRBV5-1 and TRBJ1-1; D is uncertain. V was pared by 0 bases and J by 6 bases, with 15 bases between. Germline-derived CDR1 and CDR2 are SGHRS and YFSETQ. CDR3 length equals 15 residues. The CDR3 protein is CASSLEGALRAEAFF. The CDR3 bases are TGCGCCAGCAGCTTGGAGGGAGCCTTGAGGGCTGAAGCTTTCTTT.

This clonotype showed up just a few times. The chain couples TRBV3-1 to TRBJ2-7; D is possibly TRBD2 (6 bases). The V and J ends lost 3 bases and 3 bases respectively, with 12 bases between them. The length of the CDR3 is 14 residues. The germline V gene encodes CDR1 LGHDT and CDR2 YNNKEL (reference sequence). The DNA of the CDR3 is TGTGCCAGCAGCCAGGGACTCCAGAGCTACGAGCAGTACTTC. Translation: CASSQGLQSYEQYF.

This clonotype was found many times. The chain joins TRBV15 to TRBJ2-5; no clear D. V shed 1 base and J shed 2 bases, with 14 bases lying between them. CDR1 and CDR2 from the germline V gene are LNHNV and YYDKDF (reference sequence). The CDR3 spans 16 residues. The DNA of the CDR3 is TGTGCCACCAGCAGAGTGAGTTCCTCACCTCAAGAGACCCAGTACTTC. It yields the protein CATSRVSSSPQETQYF.

Ten or more counts support this clonotype. This chain joins TRBV20-1 and TRBJ2-7; the D gene is possibly TRBD1 (6 bases). Trimming removed 8 bases from V and 7 bases from J, with 21 bases in between. Per germline, CDR1 DFQATT and CDR2 SNEGSKA (reference sequence). This CDR3 spans 13 amino acids. The CDR3: CSLNTGWPWEQYF. In DNA form, the CDR3 reads TGCAGTTTGAATACAGGGTGGCCTTGGGAGCAGTACTTC.

As concerns this clonotype: This may be a read error: a much more frequent sequence differs by one nucleotide. The V and J genes are TRBV6-2 or TRBV6-3 and TRBJ2-7; TRBD1 aligns across 7 bases. The CDR3 is 14 amino acids. V lost 6 bases, J lost 0 bases, and 5 bases stayed unmatched. Per germline, CDR1 MNHEY and CDR2 SVGEGT. The CDR3 sequence is CASRWAGGSYEQYF. The CDR3 DNA follows: TGTGCCAGCAGATGGGCAGGGGGCTCCTACGAGCAGTACTTC.

The DNA for the CDR3 is TGTGCCATCAGTGAGGGAACCGAGCCGGTAGGCTACACCTTC. It specifies CAISEGTEPVGYTF. The V call is TRBV10-3, the J call TRBJ1-2, with D unclear. This CDR3 is built from 14 residues. Trimming removed 2 bases from V and 8 bases from J, with 15 bases in between. CDR1 is ENHRY and CDR2 is SYGVKD in the germline V gene.

Only a few counts were recorded for this clonotype. V usage is TRBV30 and J usage is TRBJ1-5; possible D gene TRBD1, 6 bases. Trimming shortened V by 0 bases and J by 0 bases, and 9 bases separated the two germline ends. The CDR3 sequence is 15 residues long. CDR1 and CDR2 (germline): GTSNPN, SVGIG (reference sequence). CDR3 amino acids: CAWSVGAYSNQPQHF. CDR3 DNA sequence: TGTGCCTGGAGTGTGGGGGCCTATAGCAATCAGCCCCAGCATTTT.

This clonotype appeared a few times. This chain links TRBV20-1 with TRBJ2-1; possibly TRBD2 for D (6 bases). Per the germline V gene, CDR1 is DFQATT and CDR2 is SNEGSKA (reference sequence). The CDR3 sequence is 15 residues long. Deletions cut 1 base from V and 3 bases from J, with 13 bases between. This chain's CDR3 is CSARVAGSGYNEQFF. Here the CDR3 DNA reads TGCAGTGCTAGAGTTGCGGGGTCTGGCTACAATGAGCAGTTCTTC.

The chain has TRBV6-1 and TRBJ2-7; a weak D match, TRBD2 (5 bases). Germline CDR1 is MNHNS and CDR2 is SASEGT. Trimming cost V 1 base and J 4 bases, with 8 bases left between them. The CDR3 has 13 residues. CDR3 coding DNA: TGTGCCAGCAGTGAAGGACTACCATACGAGCAGTACTTC. Translation gives CASSEGLPYEQYF.

About this clonotype itself: A much larger clonotype is one base distant, so this may be a read error. The gene calls are TRBV11-1 and TRBJ2-2; D possibly corresponds to TRBD1 (6 bases). CDR3 length: 15 residues. The V and J ends lost 5 bases and 4 bases respectively, with 14 bases between them. From germline, CDR1 is SGHAT and CDR2 FQDESV (reference sequence). CDR3 sequence reads: CASSATTGCTGELFF. In DNA form, the CDR3 reads TGTGCCAGCAGCGCGACGACAGGATGCACCGGGGAGCTGTTTTTT. Full variable domain (missing parts from reference TRBV11-1 and TRBJ2-2): EAEVAQSPRYKITEKSQAVAFWCDPISGHATLYWYRQILGQGPELLVQFQDESVVDDSQLPKDRFSAERLKGVDSTLKIQPAELGDSAMYLCASSATTGCTGELFFGEGSRLTVL.

This clonotype was counted only a few times. The CDR3 DNA is TGCAGCGTTGAGGTGACAGCGAACACCGGGGAGCTGTTTTTT. Its protein product is CSVEVTANTGELFF. The chain is built from TRBV29-1 and TRBJ2-2, with D perhaps TRBD1 (5 bases). The V gene's germline CDR1 is SQVTM and CDR2 ANQGSEA. The V gene lost 3 bases and the J gene lost 0 bases, with 8 bases spanning the gap. CDR3 length: 14 residues.

The chain employs TRBV9 and TRBJ2-1; 9 nucleotides line up with TRBD2. After removal of 5 bases from V and 5 bases from J, the junction contained 11 bases not matched to a gene. Germline CDR1 SGDLS, CDR2 YYNGEE. This CDR3 region has 16 residues. DNA of the CDR3: TGTGCCAGCAGTCTCCCCCCGGGACTAGCCGACAATGAGCAGTTCTTC. It yields the protein CASSLPPGLADNEQFF.

This chain uses TRBV12-3 or TRBV12-4 with TRBJ2-1; D gene uncertain. The CDR3 sequence is 13 residues long. The V end was cut by 6 bases, the J end by 8 bases, with 14 bases between. CDR3 protein: CASSPWSEHEQFF. The CDR3, as DNA: TGTGCCAGCAGCCCCTGGTCGGAGCATGAGCAGTTCTTC.

Many counts were recorded for this clonotype. The chain links TRBV28 to TRBJ1-2; a possible D gene is TRBD1 (5 bases). The CDR3 loop spans 13 amino acids. Trimming removed 8 bases at V and 7 bases at J, with 17 bases between. CDR1 is MDHEN, CDR2 SYDVKM, per germline. The CDR3 region has the DNA TGTGCCAGCGGGTGGGGGTCAGCAGTTGGCTACACCTTC. Protein: CASGWGSAVGYTF.